This TCR beta chain was recovered during a study of OX40 agonist ivuxolimab in advanced cancers. Study overall: Partial responses were observed in three patients, of whom one had hepatocellular carcinoma and two had cutaneous melanoma.

TCRdb's copy holds only in-frame clones and misses some; the assay was immunoSEQ multiplex PCR. Of some 43,000 clones listed, around 94% are singletons. Germline loops: CDR1 LGHNA, CDR2 YSLEER. The CDR3 has 13 residues. The V gene lost 2 bases and the J gene lost 3 bases, with 4 bases spanning the gap. The sample in question was CD4+ or CD8+ T cells sorted from blood, obtained in a trial of the OX40 agonist ivuxolimab. The sequence was collected from an adult with an advanced solid tumor such as melanoma, head and neck, liver or kidney cancer. The rearrangement uses TRBV4-3 and TRBJ2-2; D uncertain. CDR3 region: CASSQQDTGELFF. CDR3 nucleotides: TGCGCCAGCAGCCAACAGGACACCGGGGAGCTGTTTTTT.